Sequencing of this T cell receptor (beta chain) was carried out in a study of blood T cell repertoires in COVID-19. For the study at large: Spain, Italy and the United States supplied samples that represented acute and convalescent COVID-19. T cells, B-cell-depleted T cells, or PBMCs provided the cDNA or gDNA that served as material.

Original processing notes: Cell counts per sample came from amplifying reference gene primers. Some clones are missing from TCRdb's copy, which holds only in-frame ones; the method was immunoSEQ multiplex PCR. That table furnishes V, J and clone size, whereas the DNA furnished D and trimming. Found here are about 310,000 clones, over 75% of them singletons; the top ten hold 1%. There are 18 residues in the CDR3. Trimming shortened V by 0 bases and J by 4 bases, and 22 bases separated the two germline ends. Germline loops: CDR1 GTSNPN, CDR2 SVGIG (reference sequence). The TCR sequence derives from a man between 45 and 60 years old with active or convalescent COVID-19. Sample: peripheral blood. This chain connects TRBV30 to TRBJ1-3; D possibly corresponds to TRBD1 (6 bases). The CDR3 bases are TGTGCCTGGAGTGTAAAGGTCCAGGGTCAGGGGTTCGGAAACACCATATATTTT. It encodes CAWSVKVQGQGFGNTIYF.